This T cell receptor beta chain is from a study of CD8 T cells in Susac syndrome (dated by TCRdb to about 2019). General notes on the study: Whether CD8+ T cell activation and differentiation in Susac syndrome was antigen driven was tested using repertoire sequencing. The study compared CD8+ T cell repertoire clonality among 11 to 12 healthy donors, around 14 Susac syndrome patients and roughly 16 multiple sclerosis patients. Study-level results and caveats: The TCR sequencing and HLA analysis was acknowledged to have included a relatively small number of individuals.

Peripheral blood CD8+ and CD4+ T cells from healthy donors, Susac syndrome patients and multiple sclerosis patients were profiled by high-throughput TCR beta sequencing. The multiple sclerosis controls were treatment-naive patients whose relapsing-remitting disease, either stable or active, fulfilled the revised McDonald criteria. Bulk CD8+ and CD4+ T cells were purified by magnetic negative isolation, whereas CD8+ TEMRA cells were enriched by FACS. Blood was drawn into EDTA tubes, processed within 24 hours, and PBMCs were isolated by density gradient centrifugation. PBMCs destined for TCR sequencing were cryopreserved in liquid nitrogen and later thawed in a 37 °C water bath. The sorted or isolated CD4+, CD8+ and CD8+ TEMRA cells reached a purity of at least 90%. A remark on this clonotype: What this receptor recognizes is not known. Per-base qualities were not stored, and no clone one base away is much larger.

RNA was extracted using the RNeasy kit, and roughly 0.45 to 1 ug of the RNA was reverse transcribed with random hexamers. TCR beta CDR3 regions were amplified with the immunoSEQ multiplex PCR assay covering 54 Vbeta and 13 Jbeta segments. PCR amplification bias was corrected using a synthetic template baseline for primer optimization and computational correction. The source study handled its data this way. Reads were annotated to V, D and J genes according to IMGT and were analyzed with immunoSEQ Analyzer, with only productive sequences retained. To calculate clonality, Shannon entropy was normalized by log2 of the number of productive unique sequences and then subtracted from one. For each patient and control, public and private clones were evaluated among the 100 most prevalent clones. Clones were defined as Susac-specific if absent from the healthy and MS cohorts, from around 1,100 published viral clones and from other ImmuneACCESS disease sequences. Using fastp trimming at Q25 and MiXCR clonotype assembly, TCRdb reanalyzed the public sequencing data and kept in-frame beta chains. Identical CDR3 protein sequences are pooled into one entry, listed with their most common genes and DNA. The V and J calls were not made by the authors but by TCRdb's processing. The sample table contains fewer than 150,000 distinct CDR3 sequences; only one count was recorded for under 95% of them. Over 0.2% of the sample is taken by the ten largest.

Input material: CD8+ T cells from PBMCs. The clonotype originates from a human donor with multiple sclerosis.

The sequenced DNA: TGCAGTGCTAGGGATTTAGGTAGCTACACCTTC. This translates into CSARDLGSYTF. Rearrangement joined TRBV20-1 to TRBJ1-2; no D gene is confidently identified. CDR1 and CDR2, looked up from the germline V gene (reference sequence), are DFQATT and SNEGSKA. The trim is 3 bases for V and 9 bases for J, with a gap of 11 bases between the germline ends. The CDR3 holds 11 amino acids from the cysteine to the phenylalanine. Just CDR3 DNA is preserved here, 33 bases in frame from base 1.